These 5 T cell receptor beta chains were all obtained from the same sample, sequenced in a study of T cell responses to AZD1222 COVID-19 vaccine. The table came from immunoSEQ multiplex PCR; TCRdb's copy has only in-frame clones and leaves some out. This sample yields more than 250,000 clones, of which 80% to 95% are seen a single time; roughly 0.5% belongs to the top ten. Sequences were derived from peripheral blood, sampled on day 0 of AZD1222 vaccination. The receptors here all came from an adult in good health.

The chain carries TRBV28 and TRBJ1-2, with D possibly TRBD1 on 6 matching bases. CDR3 size: 14 residues. Between the trimmed V and J ends, which lost 1 base and 6 bases, there was a span of 12 bases. From germline, CDR1 is MDHEN and CDR2 SYDVKM. The CDR3 spells CASSLLRGQDGYTF. The CDR3 DNA is TGTGCCAGCAGTTTATTACGGGGGCAAGATGGCTACACCTTC.

This clone was found a few times. The genes are TRBV2 and TRBJ1-2, with D possibly matching TRBD1 (5 bases). Trimming pared 6 bases from V and 4 bases from J, leaving 12 bases between. The CDR3 spans 13 residues. In germline, CDR1 is SNHLY, CDR2 FYNNEI. Here the CDR3 DNA reads TGTGCCAGCAGGGGGCAGCGGGCCTATGGCTACACCTTC. Its translation: CASRGQRAYGYTF.

The J gene is TRBJ2-2, the V gene TRBV7-9, with 8 bases that match TRBD2. Looked up from germline, CDR1 is SEHNR and CDR2 is FQNEAQ (reference sequence). The junction had 4 bases not matched to a gene; V was cut back by 3 bases and J by 1 base. The CDR3 is 16 amino acids. This CDR3 reads CASSFSLAENTGELFF. CDR3 sequence (DNA): TGTGCCAGCAGCTTCTCACTAGCGGAGAACACCGGGGAGCTGTTTTTT.

This sequence joins TRBV11-2 and TRBJ1-6; 8 bases align to TRBD1. The germline V gene encodes CDR1 SGHAT and CDR2 FQNNGV. The trim removed 3 bases at V and 10 bases at J, leaving 2 bases unmatched. The CDR3 extends over 13 amino acids. The CDR3 sequence: CASSFQGASPLHF. CDR3 DNA: TGTGCCAGCAGCTTCCAGGGGGCCTCACCCCTCCACTTT. Full variable domain (rest looked up from reference TRBV11-2 and TRBJ1-6): EAGVAQSPRYKIIEKRQSVAFWCNPISGHATLYWYQQILGQGPKLLIQFQNNGVVDDSQLPKDRFSAERLKGVDSTLKIQPAKLEDSAVYLCASSFQGASPLHFGNGTRLTVT.

This chain joins TRBV7-9 and TRBJ2-7, with 13 bases lining up with TRBD2. The CDR3 is 15 residues long. Germline V CDR1 and CDR2: SEHNR, FQNEAQ (reference sequence). The trim removed 4 bases at V and 3 bases at J, leaving 3 bases unmatched. CDR3 DNA sequence: TGTGCCAGCAGCTCACGGACTAGCGGGAGCTACGAGCAGTACTTC. Translation gives CASSSRTSGSYEQYF.